Sequencing of this TCR beta chain was carried out in a study of T-cell reconstitution after alpha-beta-depleted transplantation in children. This clonotype was seen at least ten times. The antigen remains undetermined. Study-level results: Some patients' high day-60 TCRbeta diversity was traced to surviving recipient T cells and thymic progenitors. A year had passed since transplant, and T-cell counts and diversity by then came mostly from newly produced T cells. Reports say that about two months after transplant, the alpha-beta T cells came out of several hundred graft clones that had expanded.

Per germline, CDR1 SEHNR and CDR2 FQNEAQ (reference sequence). The CDR3 consists of 15 residues. Trimming took 0 bases from V and 8 from J; bases not matched to a gene: 7. A TCRbeta library incorporating unique molecular identifiers was prepared. TCRdb analysed the PCR reads with MiXCR anew, one entry per CDR3 protein. The sample shows 400,000 to 550,000 distinct CDR3 sequences, approximately 10% of them seen only once. This TCR was sampled from a child aged 2 to 15 with inherited bone marrow failure, due to receive a stem cell transplant. Source: PBMCs, taken before TCRalphabeta/CD19-depleted stem cell transplant. The rearrangement joins TRBV7-9 to TRBJ2-4; 7 nucleotides align to TRBD1. The CDR3 DNA is TGTGCCAGCAGCTTAGCTTTGGGACAGACAGACATTCAGTACTTC. Translation gives CASSLALGQTDIQYF.